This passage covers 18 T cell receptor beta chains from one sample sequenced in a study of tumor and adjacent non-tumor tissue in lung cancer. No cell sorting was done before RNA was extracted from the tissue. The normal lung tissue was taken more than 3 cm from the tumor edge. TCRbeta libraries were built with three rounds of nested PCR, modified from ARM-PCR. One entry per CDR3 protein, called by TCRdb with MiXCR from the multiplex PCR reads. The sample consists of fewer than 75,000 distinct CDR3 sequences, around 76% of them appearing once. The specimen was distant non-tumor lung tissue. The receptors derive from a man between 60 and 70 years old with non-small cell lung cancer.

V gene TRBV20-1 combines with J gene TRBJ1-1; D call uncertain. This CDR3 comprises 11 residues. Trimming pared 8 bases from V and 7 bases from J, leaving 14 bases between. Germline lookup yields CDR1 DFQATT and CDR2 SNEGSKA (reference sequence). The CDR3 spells CSTQHGGEAFF. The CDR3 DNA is TGCAGTACTCAACACGGCGGTGAAGCTTTCTTT.

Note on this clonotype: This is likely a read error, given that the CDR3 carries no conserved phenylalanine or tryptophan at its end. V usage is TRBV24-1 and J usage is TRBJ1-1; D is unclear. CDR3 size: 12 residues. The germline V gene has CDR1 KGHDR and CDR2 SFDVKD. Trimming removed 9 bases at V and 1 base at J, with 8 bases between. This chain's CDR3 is CATGAGNTEAFL. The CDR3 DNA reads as TGTGCCACCGGTGCGGGGAACACTGAAGCTTTCCTT.

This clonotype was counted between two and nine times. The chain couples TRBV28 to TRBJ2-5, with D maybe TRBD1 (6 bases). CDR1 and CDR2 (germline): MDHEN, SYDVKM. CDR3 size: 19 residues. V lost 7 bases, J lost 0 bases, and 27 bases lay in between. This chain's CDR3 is CASNSPLRAGATYQETQYF. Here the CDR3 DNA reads TGTGCCAGCAACTCCCCTTTGAGGGCAGGGGCTACCTACCAAGAGACCCAGTACTTC.

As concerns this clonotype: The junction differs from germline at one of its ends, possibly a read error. The CDR3 loop is CASSAGLAGVETQHF. The CDR3 bases are TGTGCCAGCAGCGCCGGACTAGCGGGAGTCGAGACCCAGCACTTC. V gene TRBV7-8 combines with J gene TRBJ2-5; 13 nucleotides agree with TRBD2. Looked up from germline, CDR1 is SGHVS and CDR2 is FQNEAQ. The CDR3 spans 15 residues.

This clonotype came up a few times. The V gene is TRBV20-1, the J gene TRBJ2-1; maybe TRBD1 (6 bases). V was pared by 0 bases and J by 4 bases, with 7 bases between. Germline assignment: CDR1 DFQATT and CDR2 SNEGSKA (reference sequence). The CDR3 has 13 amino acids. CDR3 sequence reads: CSAREGGYNEQFF. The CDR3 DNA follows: TGCAGTGCTAGAGAAGGGGGTTACAATGAGCAGTTCTTC.

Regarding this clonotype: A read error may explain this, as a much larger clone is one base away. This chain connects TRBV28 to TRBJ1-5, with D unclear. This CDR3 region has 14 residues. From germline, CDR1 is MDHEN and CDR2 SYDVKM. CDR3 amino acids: CVSSFPGLNQPQHF. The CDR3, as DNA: TGTGTCAGCAGTTTCCCTGGGCTTAATCAGCCCCAGCATTTT.

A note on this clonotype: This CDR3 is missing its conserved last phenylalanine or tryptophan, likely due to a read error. The CDR3 coding sequence is TGTGCCGCAACAGAGAGGGAGTGGACTGAAGCTTTCATT. Its protein product is CAATEREWTEAFI. The V gene is TRBV6-6, the J gene TRBJ1-1, with D unclear. V was pared by 11 bases and J by 5 bases, with 18 bases between. The CDR3 has 13 residues. Per germline, CDR1 MNHNY and CDR2 SVGAGI (reference sequence).

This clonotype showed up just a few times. The DNA for the CDR3 is TGTGCCAGCAAACGTGACTTTACGGGGGGCGAGGAGACCCAGTACTTC. This sequence encodes CASKRDFTGGEETQYF. The genes are TRBV2 and TRBJ2-5, with D perhaps TRBD2 (7 bases). The length of the CDR3 is 16 residues. Germline CDR1 is SNHLY and CDR2 is FYNNEI. V dropped 7 bases and J dropped 5 bases, with 23 bases sitting between them.

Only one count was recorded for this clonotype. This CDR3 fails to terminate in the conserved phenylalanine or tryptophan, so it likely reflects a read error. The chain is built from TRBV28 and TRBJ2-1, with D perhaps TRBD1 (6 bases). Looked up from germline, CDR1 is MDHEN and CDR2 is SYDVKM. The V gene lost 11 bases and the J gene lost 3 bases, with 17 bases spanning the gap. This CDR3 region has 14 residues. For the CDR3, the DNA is TGTGCCTCACAGGGAACGACAAACTACAATGAGCAGTTCTCC. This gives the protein CASQGTTNYNEQFS.

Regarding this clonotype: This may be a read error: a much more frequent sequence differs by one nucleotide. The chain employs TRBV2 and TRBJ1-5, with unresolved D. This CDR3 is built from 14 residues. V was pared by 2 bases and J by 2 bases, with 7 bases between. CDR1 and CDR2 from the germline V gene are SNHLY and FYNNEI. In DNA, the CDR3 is TGTGCCAGCAGTGAAAGGGAGCGCAATCAGCCCCAGCATTTT. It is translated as CASSERERNQPQHF. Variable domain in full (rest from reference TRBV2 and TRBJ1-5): EPEVTQTPSHQVTQMGQEVILRCVPISNHLYFYWYRQILGQKVEFLVSFYNNEISEKSEIFDDQFSVERPDGSNFTLKIRSTKLEDSAMYFCASSERERNQPQHFGDGTRLSIL.

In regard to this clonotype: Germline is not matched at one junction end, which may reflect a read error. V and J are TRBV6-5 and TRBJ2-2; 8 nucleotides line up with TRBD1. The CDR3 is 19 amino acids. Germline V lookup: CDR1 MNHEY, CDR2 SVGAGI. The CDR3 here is CASSYGTGPGGANTGELIF. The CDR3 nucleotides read TGTGCCAGCAGTTATGGAACGGGACCAGGGGGCGCGAACACCGGGGAGCTGATTTTT.

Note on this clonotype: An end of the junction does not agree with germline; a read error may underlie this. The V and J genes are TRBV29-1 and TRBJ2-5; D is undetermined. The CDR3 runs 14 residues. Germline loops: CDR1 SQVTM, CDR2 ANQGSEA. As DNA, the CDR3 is TGCAGCATTGAAGACCGGTCGTACAAAAAGACCCAGTACTTC. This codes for CSIEDRSYKKTQYF. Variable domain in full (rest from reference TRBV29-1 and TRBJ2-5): SAVISQKPSRDICQRGTSLTIQCQVDSQVTMMFWYRQQPGQSLTLIATANQGSEATYESGFVIDKFPISRPNLTFSTLTVSNMSPEDSSIYLCSIEDRSYKKTQYFGPGTRLLVL.

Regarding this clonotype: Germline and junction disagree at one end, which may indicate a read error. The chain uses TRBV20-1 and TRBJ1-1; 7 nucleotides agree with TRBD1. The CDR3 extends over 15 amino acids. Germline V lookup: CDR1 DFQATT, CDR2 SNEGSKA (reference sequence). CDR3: CSVRGGKNMNTEAFF. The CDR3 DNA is TGCAGTGTTAGAGGGGGCAAAAACATGAACACTGAAGCTTTCTTT.

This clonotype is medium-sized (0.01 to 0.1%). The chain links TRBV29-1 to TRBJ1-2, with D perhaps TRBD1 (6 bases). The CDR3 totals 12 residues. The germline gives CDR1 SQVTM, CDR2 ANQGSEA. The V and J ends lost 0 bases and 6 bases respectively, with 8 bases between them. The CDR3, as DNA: TGCAGCGTTGAAGAACAGGGAGATGGCTACACCTTC. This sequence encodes CSVEEQGDGYTF.

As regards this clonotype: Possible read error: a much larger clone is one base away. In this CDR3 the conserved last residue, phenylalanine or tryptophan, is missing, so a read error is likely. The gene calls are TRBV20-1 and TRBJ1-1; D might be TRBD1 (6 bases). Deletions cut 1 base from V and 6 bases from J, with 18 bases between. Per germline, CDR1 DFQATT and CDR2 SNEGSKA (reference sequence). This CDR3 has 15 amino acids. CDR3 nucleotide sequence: TGCAGTGCTAGAGTGGGACACCGTTTTTGGGCTGAAGCTTTCTTA. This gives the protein CSARVGHRFWAEAFL.

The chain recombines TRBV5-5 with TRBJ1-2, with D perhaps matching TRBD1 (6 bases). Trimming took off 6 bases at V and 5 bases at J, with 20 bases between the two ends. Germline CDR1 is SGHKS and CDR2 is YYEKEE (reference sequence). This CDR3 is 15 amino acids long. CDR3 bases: TGTGCCAGCAACCCAAGGACAGACACAACTTATGGCTACACCTTC. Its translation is CASNPRTDTTYGYTF. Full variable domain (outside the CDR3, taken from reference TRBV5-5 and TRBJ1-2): DAGVTQSPTHLIKTRGQQVTLRCSPISGHKSVSWYQQVLGQGPQFIFQYYEKEERGRGNFPDRFSARQFPNYSSELNVNALLLGDSALYLCASNPRTDTTYGYTFGSGTRLTVV.

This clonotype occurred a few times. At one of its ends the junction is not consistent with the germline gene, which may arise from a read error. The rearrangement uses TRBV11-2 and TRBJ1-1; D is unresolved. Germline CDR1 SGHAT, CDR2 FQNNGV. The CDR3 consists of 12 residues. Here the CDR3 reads CASNLDAVGAFF. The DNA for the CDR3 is TGTGCCAGCAACTTAGACGCGGTCGGAGCTTTCTTT.

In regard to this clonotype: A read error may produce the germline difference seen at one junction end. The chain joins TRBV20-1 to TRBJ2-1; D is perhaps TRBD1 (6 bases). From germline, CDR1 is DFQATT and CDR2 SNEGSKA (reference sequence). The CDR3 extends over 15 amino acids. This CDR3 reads CSVREGEPFYNEQFF. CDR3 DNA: TGCAGTGTTAGAGAGGGGGAGCCGTTTTACAATGAGCAGTTCTTC.